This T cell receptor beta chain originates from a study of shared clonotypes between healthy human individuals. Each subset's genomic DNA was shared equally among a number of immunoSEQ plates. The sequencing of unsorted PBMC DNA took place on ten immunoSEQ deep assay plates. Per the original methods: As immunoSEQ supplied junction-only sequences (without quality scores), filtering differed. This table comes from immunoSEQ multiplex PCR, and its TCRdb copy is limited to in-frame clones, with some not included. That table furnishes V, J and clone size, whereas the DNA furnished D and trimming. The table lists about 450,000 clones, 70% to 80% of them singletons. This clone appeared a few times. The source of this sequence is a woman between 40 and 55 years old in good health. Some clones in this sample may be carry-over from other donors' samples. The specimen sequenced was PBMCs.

The CDR3 loop reads CASRSGTSTDTQYF. The CDR3 DNA is TGCGCCAGCAGAAGCGGTACTAGCACAGATACGCAGTATTTT. The V gene is TRBV10-1, the J gene TRBJ2-3; a possible D gene is TRBD2 (5 bases). V lost 6 bases and J 0 bases, leaving 10 bases between the germline ends. The CDR3 has 14 amino acids. The germline V gene encodes CDR1 WNHNN and CDR2 SYGVQD (reference sequence).